This record concerns one T cell receptor (beta chain) sequence. Its antigen is currently unknown. The record originates from a study of cytomegalovirus exposure and HLA in healthy donors. This CDR3 has 12 residues. The germline gives CDR1 MDHEN, CDR2 SYDVKM. V dropped 7 bases and J dropped 1 base, with 7 bases sitting between them. Researchers ran the PCR with 60 Vbeta and 13 Jbeta primers. The data were produced by immunoSEQ multiplex PCR, yet TCRdb's version contains in-frame clones alone and is incomplete. The table shows approximately 200,000 clones, with 75% to 85% occurring only once. Study-wide results and limits: CMV serostatus was the only immune exposure information that was available.

This receptor was obtained from a woman between 45 and 65 years old in good health and CMV-seropositive. Material for sequencing was PBMCs. The chain combines TRBV28 with TRBJ1-1; weak D call: TRBD1 (5 bases). The CDR3 reads CASTRENTEAFF. CDR3 nucleotide sequence: TGTGCCAGCACCAGGGAGAACACTGAAGCTTTCTTT.